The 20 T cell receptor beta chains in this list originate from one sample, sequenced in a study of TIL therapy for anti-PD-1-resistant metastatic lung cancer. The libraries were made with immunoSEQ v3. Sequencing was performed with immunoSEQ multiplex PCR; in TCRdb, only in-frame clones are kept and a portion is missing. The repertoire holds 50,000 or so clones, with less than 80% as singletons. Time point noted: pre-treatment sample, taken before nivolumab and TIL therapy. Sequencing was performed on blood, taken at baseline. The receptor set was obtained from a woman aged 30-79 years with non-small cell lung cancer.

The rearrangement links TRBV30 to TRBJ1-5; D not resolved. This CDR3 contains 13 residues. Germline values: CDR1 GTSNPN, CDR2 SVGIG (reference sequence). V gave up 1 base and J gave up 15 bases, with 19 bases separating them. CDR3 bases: TGTGCCTGGAGTGAGGTAGAGGGAGGATCCTTGCATTTT. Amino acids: CAWSEVEGGSLHF.

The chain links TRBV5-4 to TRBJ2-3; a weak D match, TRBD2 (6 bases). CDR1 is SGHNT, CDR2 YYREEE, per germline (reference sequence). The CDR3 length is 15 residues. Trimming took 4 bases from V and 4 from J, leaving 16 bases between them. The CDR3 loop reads CASSPMGEASDTQYF. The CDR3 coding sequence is TGTGCCAGCAGCCCTATGGGGGAGGCGTCAGATACGCAGTATTTT. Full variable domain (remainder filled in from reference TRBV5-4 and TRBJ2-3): ETGVTQSPTHLIKTRGQQVTLRCSSQSGHNTVSWYQQALGQGPQFIFQYYREEENGRGNFPPRFSGLQFPNYSSELNVNALELDDSALYLCASSPMGEASDTQYFGPGTRLTVL.

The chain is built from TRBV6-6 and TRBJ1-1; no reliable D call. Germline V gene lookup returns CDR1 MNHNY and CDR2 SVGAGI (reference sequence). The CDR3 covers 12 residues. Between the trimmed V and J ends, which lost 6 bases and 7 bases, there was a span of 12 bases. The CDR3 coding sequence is TGTGCCAGCAGGACGACATCTAGTGAAGCTTTCTTT. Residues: CASRTTSSEAFF.

The CDR3 is CASSQGTGGLEYEAFF. The CDR3 nucleotides read TGCGCCAGCAGCCAGGGGACAGGGGGTTTGGAGTATGAAGCTTTCTTT. V usage is TRBV4-1 and J usage is TRBJ1-1; 11 positions agree with TRBD1. This CDR3 is built from 16 residues. CDR1 MGHRA and CDR2 YSYEKL come from the germline V gene. Germline trimming cut 3 bases from V and 7 bases from J; bases unmatched to any gene: 10.

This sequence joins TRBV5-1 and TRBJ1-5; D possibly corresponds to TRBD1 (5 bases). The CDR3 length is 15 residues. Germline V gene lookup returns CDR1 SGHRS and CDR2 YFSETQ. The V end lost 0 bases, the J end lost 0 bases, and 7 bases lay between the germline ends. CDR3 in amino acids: CASSLEGDSNQPQHF. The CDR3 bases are TGCGCCAGCAGCTTGGAAGGGGATAGCAATCAGCCCCAGCATTTT.

Written as DNA, the CDR3 is TGCGCCAGCAGCCAAGAACCCGGGACTAGCGGCCTATATACGCAGTATTTT. This translates into CASSQEPGTSGLYTQYF. V usage is TRBV4-1 and J usage is TRBJ2-3, with 11 bases lining up with TRBD2. Germline lookup yields CDR1 MGHRA and CDR2 YSYEKL. The ends lost 0 bases at V and 7 bases at J; junction bases unmatched: 9. The CDR3 loop spans 17 amino acids.

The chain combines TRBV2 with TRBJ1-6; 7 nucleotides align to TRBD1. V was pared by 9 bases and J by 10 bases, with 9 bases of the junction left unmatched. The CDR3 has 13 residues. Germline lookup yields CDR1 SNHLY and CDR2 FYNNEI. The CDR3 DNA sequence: TGTGCCAGAAAAGACAGGGAACAATCACCCCTCCACTTT. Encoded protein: CARKDREQSPLHF.

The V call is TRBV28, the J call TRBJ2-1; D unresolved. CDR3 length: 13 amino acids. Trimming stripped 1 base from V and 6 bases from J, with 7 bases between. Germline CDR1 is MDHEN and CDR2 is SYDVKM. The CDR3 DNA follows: TGTGCCAGCAGTTTATTTGACTCCAATGAGCAGTTCTTC. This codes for CASSLFDSNEQFF.

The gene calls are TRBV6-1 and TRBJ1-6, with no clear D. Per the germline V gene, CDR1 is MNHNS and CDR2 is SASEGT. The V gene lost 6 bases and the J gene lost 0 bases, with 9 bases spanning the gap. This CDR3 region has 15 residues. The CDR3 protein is CASRTPSSYNSPLHF. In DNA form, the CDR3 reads TGTGCCAGCAGGACACCGAGCTCCTATAATTCACCCCTCCACTTT.

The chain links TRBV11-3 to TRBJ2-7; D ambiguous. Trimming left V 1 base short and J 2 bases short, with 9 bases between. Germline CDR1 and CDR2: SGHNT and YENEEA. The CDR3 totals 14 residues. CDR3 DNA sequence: TGTGCCAGCAGCTTAGGTTTCACCCCCTACGAGCAGTACTTC. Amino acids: CASSLGFTPYEQYF.

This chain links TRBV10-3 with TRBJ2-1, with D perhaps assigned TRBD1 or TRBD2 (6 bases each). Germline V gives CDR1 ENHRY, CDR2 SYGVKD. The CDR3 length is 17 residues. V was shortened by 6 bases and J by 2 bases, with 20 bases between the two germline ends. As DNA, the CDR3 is TGTGCCATCAGACATGTTTTGGGGGGCAGGGCCTACAATGAGCAGTTCTTC. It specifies CAIRHVLGGRAYNEQFF.

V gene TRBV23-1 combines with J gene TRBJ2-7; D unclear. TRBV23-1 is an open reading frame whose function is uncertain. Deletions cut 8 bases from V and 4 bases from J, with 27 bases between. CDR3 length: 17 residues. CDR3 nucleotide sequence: TGCGCCAGCGGGCCCGACGGCCGTGCAGCCCGCGAGTACGAGCAGTACTTC. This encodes CASGPDGRAAREYEQYF.

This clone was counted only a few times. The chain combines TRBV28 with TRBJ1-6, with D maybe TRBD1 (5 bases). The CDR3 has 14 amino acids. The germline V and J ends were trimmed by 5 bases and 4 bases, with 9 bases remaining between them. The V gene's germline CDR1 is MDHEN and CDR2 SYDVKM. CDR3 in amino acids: CASSGAAYNSPLHF. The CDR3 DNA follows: TGTGCCAGCAGTGGGGCAGCTTATAATTCACCCCTCCACTTT.

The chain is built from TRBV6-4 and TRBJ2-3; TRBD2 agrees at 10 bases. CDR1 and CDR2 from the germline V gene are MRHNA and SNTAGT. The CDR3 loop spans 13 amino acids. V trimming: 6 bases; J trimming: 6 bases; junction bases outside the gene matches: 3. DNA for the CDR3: TGTGCCAGCAGCGGGACTAGCGAGGATACGCAGTATTTT. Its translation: CASSGTSEDTQYF.

The CDR3 is CASSLSPYEQYF. Written as DNA, the CDR3 is TGTGCCAGCAGTTTAAGTCCCTACGAGCAGTACTTC. V usage is TRBV28 and J usage is TRBJ2-7, with D unclear. CDR1 is MDHEN and CDR2 is SYDVKM in the germline V gene. This CDR3 is built from 12 residues. The germline V and J ends were trimmed by 2 bases and 2 bases, with 4 bases remaining between them.

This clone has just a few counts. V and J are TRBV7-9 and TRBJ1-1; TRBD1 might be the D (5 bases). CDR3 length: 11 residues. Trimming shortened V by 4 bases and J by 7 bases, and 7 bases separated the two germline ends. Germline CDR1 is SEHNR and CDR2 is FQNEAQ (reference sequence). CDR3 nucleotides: TGTGCCAGCAGCTGGGGGTTTGAAGCTTTCTTT. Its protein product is CASSWGFEAFF.

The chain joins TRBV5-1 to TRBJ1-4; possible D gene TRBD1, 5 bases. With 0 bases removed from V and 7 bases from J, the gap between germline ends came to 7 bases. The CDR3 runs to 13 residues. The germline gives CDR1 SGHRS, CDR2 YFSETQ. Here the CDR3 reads CASSLGGSEKLFF. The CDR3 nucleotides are TGCGCCAGCAGCTTGGGGGGGAGTGAAAAACTGTTTTTT.

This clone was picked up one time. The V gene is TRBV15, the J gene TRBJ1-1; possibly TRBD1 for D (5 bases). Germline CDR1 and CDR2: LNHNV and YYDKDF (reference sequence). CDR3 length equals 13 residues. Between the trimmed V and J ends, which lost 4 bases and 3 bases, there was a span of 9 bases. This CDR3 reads CATSKGRDTEAFF. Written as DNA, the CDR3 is TGTGCCACCAGCAAGGGGAGGGACACTGAAGCTTTCTTT. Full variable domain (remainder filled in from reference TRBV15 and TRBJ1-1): DAMVIQNPRYQVTQFGKPVTLSCSQTLNHNVMYWYQQKSSQAPKLLFHYYDKDFNNEADTPDNFQSRRPNTSFCFLDIRSPGLGDTAMYLCATSKGRDTEAFFGQGTRLTVV.

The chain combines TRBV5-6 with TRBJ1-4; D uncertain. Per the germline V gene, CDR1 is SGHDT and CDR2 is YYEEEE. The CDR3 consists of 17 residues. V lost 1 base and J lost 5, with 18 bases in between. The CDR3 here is CASSLRTSGPRNEKLFF. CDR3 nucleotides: TGTGCCAGCAGCTTGCGCACTAGCGGTCCTCGAAATGAAAAACTGTTTTTT.

The CDR3 DNA reads as TGTGCCAGCAGCCTAGGGTGGGGGCGTAGCTCCTACAATGAGCAGTTCTTC. Translation gives CASSLGWGRSSYNEQFF. V usage is TRBV28 and J usage is TRBJ2-1; perhaps TRBD1 as D (6 bases). The CDR3 loop spans 17 amino acids. Germline V lookup: CDR1 MDHEN, CDR2 SYDVKM. V lost 6 bases and J 0 bases, leaving 18 bases between the germline ends.